This T cell receptor beta chain was profiled in a study of blood T cell repertoires in COVID-19 (dated by TCRdb to about 2020). At the level of the whole study: Samples from collaborators originated in the United States, Italy and Spain and spanned both the acute and convalescent phases of COVID-19. The prospective study material was composed of cDNA or gDNA derived from T cells, B-cell-depleted T cells, or PBMCs. Samples were obtained from the ongoing ImmuneRACE study (first 160 participants) and from over a thousand subjects provided by 6 global collaborators. The repertoires were released in a freely available public database intended as a resource for research on the immune response to SARS-CoV-2. Subjects who had been exposed to COVID-19, were actively infected with it, or had recovered from it provided the deeply sampled blood TCRbeta repertoires that made up the dataset. A de-identified subject ID, COVID-19 status, age in years and sex were almost always included in the sample metadata. Where available, HLA class I and class II types were obtained from metadata supplied by the sample provider rather than from assay-based typing.

The CDR1 and CDR2 encoded by the germline V gene are SGDLS and YYNGEE. Trimming removed 0 bases from V and 2 bases from J, leaving 5 bases between the germline ends. The CDR3 numbers 13 residues from cysteine through phenylalanine. The CDR3 DNA has 39 bases and is translated from base 1. TCRbeta CDR3 regions were amplified from genomic DNA using the immunoSEQ Assay, a bias-controlled multiplex PCR. On the authors' methods: Within the assay, amplification of reference gene primers was used to estimate how many nucleated cells each sample contained. To quantify the absolute abundance of each unique TCRbeta CDR3 rearrangement, sequence reads were collapsed and filtered. For each sample, productive Simpson clonality was calculated by taking the square root of Simpson's diversity index across productive rearrangements. TCRdb mirrors the immuneACCESS table, restricted to in-frame sequences. Some clones are absent from its copies; in checked studies, under half trace to an unresolved V gene, and the reason for the others is unknown. V and J calls and clone size come straight from that table; D and trimming were deduced from the DNA. In this sample the table shows around 100,000 clones, approximately 81% of which occur a single time. The ten most abundant clones make up approximately 1.5% of the sample.

Comment on this clone: No antigen is known for it. Base-call qualities are not available, and no considerably larger clone is one nucleotide away.

Each collaborating institution followed its own protocols to collect whole blood in K2EDTA tubes. For TCRbeta analysis, collaborator samples were shipped as frozen whole blood, as isolated PBMCs, or as DNA extracted from either sample type. Overall results and qualifications from the work: Clinical and demographic metadata were provided uncurated, with the amount varying by source and participant.

Sequenced sample: peripheral blood. This receptor chain uses TRBV9 and TRBJ1-2, and TRBD1 may be the D gene, going by 5 matching bases. The source of this sequence is a man aged 40-55 years with acute or convalescent COVID-19. The DNA sequence reads TGTGCCAGCAGCGTAGGACAGAACTATGGCTACACCTTC. This yields the protein CASSVGQNYGYTF. Full variable domain (CDR3 extended with the reference TRBV9 and TRBJ1-2 proteins): DSGVTQTPKHLITATGQRVTLRCSPRSGDLSVYWYQQSLDQGLQFLIQYYNGEERAKGNILERFSAQQFPDLHSELNLSSLELGDSALYFCASSVGQNYGYTFGSGTRLTVV.